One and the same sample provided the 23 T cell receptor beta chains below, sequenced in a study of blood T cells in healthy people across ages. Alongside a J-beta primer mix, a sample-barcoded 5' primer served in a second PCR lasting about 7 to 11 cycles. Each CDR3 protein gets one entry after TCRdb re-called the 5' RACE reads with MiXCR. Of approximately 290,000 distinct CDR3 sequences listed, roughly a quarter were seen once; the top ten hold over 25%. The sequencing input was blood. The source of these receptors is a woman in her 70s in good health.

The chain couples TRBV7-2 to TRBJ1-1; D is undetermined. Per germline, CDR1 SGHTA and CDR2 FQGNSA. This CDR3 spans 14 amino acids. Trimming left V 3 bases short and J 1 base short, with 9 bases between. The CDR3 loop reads CASSFKGTNTEAFF. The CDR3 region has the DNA TGTGCCAGCAGCTTTAAGGGAACGAACACTGAAGCTTTCTTT.

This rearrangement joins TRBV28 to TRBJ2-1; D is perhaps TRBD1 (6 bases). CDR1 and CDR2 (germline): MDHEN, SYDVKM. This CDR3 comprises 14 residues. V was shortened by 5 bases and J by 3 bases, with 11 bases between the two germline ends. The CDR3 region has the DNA TGTGCCAGCAGTATCGGGACAAACTACAATGAGCAGTTCTTC. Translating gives CASSIGTNYNEQFF.

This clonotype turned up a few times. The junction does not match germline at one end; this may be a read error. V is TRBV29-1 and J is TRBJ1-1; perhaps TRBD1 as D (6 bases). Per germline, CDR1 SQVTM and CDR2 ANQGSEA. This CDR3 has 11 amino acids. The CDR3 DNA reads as TGTAGCGGACAGTCGGGCACTGAAGCTTTCTTT. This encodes CSGQSGTEAFF.

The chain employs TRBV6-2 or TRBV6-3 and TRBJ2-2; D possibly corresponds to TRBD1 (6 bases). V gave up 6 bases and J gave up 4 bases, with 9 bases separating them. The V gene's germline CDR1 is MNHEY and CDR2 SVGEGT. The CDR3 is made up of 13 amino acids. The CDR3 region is CASSLQGTGELFF. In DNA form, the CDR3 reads TGTGCCAGCAGCCTACAGGGCACCGGGGAGCTGTTTTTT.

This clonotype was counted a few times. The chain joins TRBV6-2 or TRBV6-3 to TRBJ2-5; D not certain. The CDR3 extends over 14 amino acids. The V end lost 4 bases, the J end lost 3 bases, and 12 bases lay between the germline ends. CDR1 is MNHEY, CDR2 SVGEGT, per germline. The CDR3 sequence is CASSLYSYEETQYF. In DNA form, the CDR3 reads TGTGCCAGCAGTTTATACAGCTATGAAGAGACCCAGTACTTC.

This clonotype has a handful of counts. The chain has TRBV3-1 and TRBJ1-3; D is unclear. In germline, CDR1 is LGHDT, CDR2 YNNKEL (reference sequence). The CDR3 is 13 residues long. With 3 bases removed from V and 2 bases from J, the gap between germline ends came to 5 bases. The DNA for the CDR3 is TGTGCCAGCAGCCATGGGGCTGGAAACACCATATATTTT. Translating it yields CASSHGAGNTIYF.

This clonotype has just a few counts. The CDR3 region is CASSYGAGRDLNEQFF. The CDR3 DNA follows: TGTGCCAGCAGTTACGGGGCAGGGCGAGATCTCAATGAGCAGTTCTTC. The rearrangement links TRBV6-2 or TRBV6-3 to TRBJ2-5; perhaps TRBD1 as D (5 bases). The end of the DNA aligns better with TRBJ2-1, so the J call may be wrong. CDR1 MNHEY and CDR2 SVGEGT come from the germline V gene. The CDR3 extends over 16 amino acids.

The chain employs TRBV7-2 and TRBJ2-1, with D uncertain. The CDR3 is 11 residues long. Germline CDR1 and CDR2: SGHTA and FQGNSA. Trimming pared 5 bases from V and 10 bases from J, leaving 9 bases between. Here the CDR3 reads CASSPGREQFF. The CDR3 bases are TGTGCCAGCAGCCCTGGGCGAGAGCAGTTCTTC.

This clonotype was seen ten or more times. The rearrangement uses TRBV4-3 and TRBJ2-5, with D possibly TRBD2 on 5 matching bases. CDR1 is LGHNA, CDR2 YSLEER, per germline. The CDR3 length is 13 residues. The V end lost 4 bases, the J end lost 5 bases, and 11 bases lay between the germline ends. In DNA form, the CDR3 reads TGCGCCAGCAGCCTTATACTAGGGGAGACCCAGTACTTC. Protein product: CASSLILGETQYF.

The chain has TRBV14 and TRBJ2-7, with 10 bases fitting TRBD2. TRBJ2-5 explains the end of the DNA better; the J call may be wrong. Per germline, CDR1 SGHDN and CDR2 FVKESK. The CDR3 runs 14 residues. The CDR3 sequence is CASSSTSGAETQYF. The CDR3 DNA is TGTGCCAGCAGCTCAACTAGCGGGGCAGAGACCCAGTACTTC.

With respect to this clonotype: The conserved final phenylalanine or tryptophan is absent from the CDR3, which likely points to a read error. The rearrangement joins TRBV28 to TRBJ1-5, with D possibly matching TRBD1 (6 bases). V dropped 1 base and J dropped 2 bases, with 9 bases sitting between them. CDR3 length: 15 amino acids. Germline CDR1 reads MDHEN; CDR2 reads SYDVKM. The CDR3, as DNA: TGTGCCAGCAGTTTATTACAGGGCGGCAATCAGCCCCAGCATCTT. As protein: CASSLLQGGNQPQHL.

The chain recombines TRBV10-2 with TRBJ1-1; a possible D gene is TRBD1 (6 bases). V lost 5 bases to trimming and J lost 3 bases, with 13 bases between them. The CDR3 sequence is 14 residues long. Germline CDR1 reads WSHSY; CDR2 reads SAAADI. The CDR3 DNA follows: TGCGCCAGCAGTCCTGGGGGGCAGGACACTGAAGCTTTCTTT. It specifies CASSPGGQDTEAFF.

CDR3 nucleotide sequence: TGTGCCAGCAGTGAGCGTGGGACTAGTAACAATGAGCAGTACTTC. This translates into CASSERGTSNNEQYF. The V and J genes are TRBV2 and TRBJ2-1; 8 bases are shared with TRBD2. The closer fit of TRBJ2-7 to the DNA end suggests the J call may be wrong. This CDR3 region has 15 residues. From germline, CDR1 is SNHLY and CDR2 FYNNEI.

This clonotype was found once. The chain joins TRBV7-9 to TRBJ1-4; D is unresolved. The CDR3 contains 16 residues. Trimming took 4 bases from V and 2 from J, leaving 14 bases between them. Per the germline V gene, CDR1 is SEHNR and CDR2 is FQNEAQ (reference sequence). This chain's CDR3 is CASSSFRQATNEKLFF. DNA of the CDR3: TGTGCCAGCAGCTCCTTCCGGCAGGCTACTAATGAAAAACTGTTTTTT.

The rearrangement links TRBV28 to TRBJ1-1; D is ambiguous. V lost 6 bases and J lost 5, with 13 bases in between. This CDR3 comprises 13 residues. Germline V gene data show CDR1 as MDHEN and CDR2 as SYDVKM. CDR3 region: CASSLPGRTEAFF. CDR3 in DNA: TGTGCCAGCAGCCTACCGGGCCGGACTGAAGCTTTCTTT.

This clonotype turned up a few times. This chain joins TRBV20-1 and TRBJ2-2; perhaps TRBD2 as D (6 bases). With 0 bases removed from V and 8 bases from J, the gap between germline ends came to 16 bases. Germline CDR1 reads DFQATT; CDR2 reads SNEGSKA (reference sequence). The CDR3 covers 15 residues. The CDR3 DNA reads TGCAGTGCTAGAGATTCGGAGAGCGGGCGGGGGGAGCTGTTTTTT. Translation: CSARDSESGRGELFF.

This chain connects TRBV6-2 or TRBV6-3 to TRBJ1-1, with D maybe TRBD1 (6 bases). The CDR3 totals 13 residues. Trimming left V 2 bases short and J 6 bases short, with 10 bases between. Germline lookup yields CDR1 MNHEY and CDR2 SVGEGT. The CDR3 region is CASSYPRGAEAFF. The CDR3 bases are TGTGCCAGCAGTTACCCCAGGGGTGCTGAAGCTTTCTTT.

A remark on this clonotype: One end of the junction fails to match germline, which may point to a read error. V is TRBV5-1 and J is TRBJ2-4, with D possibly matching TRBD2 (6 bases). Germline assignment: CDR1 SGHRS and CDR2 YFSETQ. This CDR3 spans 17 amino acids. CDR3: CASSLPVLGGAENIQYF. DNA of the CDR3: TGCGCCAGCAGCTTGCCTGTTCTCGGGGGAGCCGAAAACATTCAGTACTTC.

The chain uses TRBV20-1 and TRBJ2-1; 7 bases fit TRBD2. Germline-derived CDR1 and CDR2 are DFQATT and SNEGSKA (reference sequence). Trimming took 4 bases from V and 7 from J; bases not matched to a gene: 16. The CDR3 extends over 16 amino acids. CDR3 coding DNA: TGCAGTGCTAACCGAGTGGTAGCGGGCCGGCCGAATGAGCAGTTCTTC. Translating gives CSANRVVAGRPNEQFF.

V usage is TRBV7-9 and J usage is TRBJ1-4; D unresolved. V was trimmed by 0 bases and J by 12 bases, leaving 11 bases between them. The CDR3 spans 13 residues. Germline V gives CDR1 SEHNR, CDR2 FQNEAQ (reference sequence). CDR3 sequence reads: CASSLAGTDELFF. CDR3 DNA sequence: TGTGCCAGCAGCTTAGCCGGCACTGACGAACTGTTTTTT.

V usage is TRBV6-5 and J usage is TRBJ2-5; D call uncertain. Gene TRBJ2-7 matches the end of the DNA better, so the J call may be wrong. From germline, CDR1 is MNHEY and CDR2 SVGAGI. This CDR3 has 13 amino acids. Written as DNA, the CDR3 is TGTGCCAGCAGCCTGACTGCAGCCTACGAGCAGTACTTC. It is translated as CASSLTAAYEQYF.

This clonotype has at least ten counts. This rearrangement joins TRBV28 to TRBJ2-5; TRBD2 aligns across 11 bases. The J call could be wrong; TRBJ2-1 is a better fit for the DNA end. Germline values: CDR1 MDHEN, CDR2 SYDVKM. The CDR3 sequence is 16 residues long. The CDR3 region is CASSLPLAGGPGEQFF. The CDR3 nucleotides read TGTGCCAGCAGTTTACCCTTAGCGGGAGGGCCGGGCGAGCAGTTCTTC.

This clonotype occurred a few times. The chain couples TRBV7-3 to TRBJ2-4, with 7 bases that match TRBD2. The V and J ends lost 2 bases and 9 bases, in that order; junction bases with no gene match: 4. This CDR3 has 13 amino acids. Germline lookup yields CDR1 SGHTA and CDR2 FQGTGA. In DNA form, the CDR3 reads TGTGCCAGCAGCTTAGCGGGAGCTGGCATTCAGTACTTC. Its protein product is CASSLAGAGIQYF.